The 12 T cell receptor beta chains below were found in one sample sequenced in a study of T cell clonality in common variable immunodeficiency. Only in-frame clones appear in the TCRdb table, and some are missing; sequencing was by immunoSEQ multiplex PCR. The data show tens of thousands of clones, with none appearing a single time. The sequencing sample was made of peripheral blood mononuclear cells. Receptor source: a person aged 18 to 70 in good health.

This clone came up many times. The CDR3 loop reads CSAQGARGTEAFF. Partial CDR3 DNA: TGCAGTGCCCAGGGGGCCCGTGGGACTGAA. The gene calls are TRBV20-1 and TRBJ1-1, with TRBD1 matching over 8 bases. Read sequence stops 3 residues before the CDR3 end, and the germline J gene provides the missing end. The CDR3 is 13 amino acids. Germline V CDR1 and CDR2: DFQATT, SNEGSKA (reference sequence). Trimming removed 6 bases from V and 5 bases from J; junction bases left unmatched: 8.

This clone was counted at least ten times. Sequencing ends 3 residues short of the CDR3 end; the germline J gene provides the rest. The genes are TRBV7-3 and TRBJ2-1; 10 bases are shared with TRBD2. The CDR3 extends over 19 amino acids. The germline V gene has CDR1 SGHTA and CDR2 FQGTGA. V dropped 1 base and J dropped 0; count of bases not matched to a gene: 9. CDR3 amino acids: CASSLMASGGFRSYNEQFF. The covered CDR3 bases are TGTGCCAGCAGCTTAATGGCTAGCGGGGGTTTCCGCTCCTACAATGAG.

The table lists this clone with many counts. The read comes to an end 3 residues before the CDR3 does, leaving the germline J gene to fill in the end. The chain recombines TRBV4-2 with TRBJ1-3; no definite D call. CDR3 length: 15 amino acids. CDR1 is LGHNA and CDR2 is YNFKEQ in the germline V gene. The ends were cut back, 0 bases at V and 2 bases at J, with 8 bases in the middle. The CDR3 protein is CASSQERVAGNTIYF. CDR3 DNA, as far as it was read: TGTGCCAGCAGCCAAGAAAGGGTTGCTGGAAACACC.

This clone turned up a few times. This CDR3 reads CASYNRDGQPQHF. The CDR3 DNA, read in part, is TGTGCCAGTTATAACAGGGATGGTCAGCCC. J is TRBJ1-5 and V is TRBV19, with D possibly matching TRBD1 (6 bases). The read is 3 residues too short to cover the CDR3 end, so that end is filled in from the germline J gene. V lost 8 bases to trimming and J lost 6 bases, with 14 bases between them. In germline, CDR1 is LNHDA, CDR2 SQIVND (reference sequence). The CDR3 has 13 residues.

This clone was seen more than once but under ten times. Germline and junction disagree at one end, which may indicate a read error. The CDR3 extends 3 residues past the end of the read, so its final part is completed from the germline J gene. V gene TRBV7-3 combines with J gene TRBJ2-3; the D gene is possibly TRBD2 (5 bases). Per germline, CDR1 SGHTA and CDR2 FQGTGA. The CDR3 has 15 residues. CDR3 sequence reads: CASSSMGASTDTQYF. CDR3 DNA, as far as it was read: TGTGCCAGCAGCTCGATGGGAGCTAGCACGGATACG.

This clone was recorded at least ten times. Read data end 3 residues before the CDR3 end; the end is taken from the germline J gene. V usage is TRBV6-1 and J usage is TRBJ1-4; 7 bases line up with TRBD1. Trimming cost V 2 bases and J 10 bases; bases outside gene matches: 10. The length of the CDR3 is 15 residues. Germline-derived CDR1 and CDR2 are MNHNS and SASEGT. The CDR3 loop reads CASSEIGTANGKLFF. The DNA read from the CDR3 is TGTGCCAGCAGTGAAATCGGGACAGCGAACGGAAAA.

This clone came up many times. The CDR3 sequence: CASSPYGQISSYNEQFF. The covered CDR3 bases are TGTGCCAGCTCACCGTACGGACAGATCAGCTCCTACAATGAG. The gene calls are TRBV18 and TRBJ2-1; weak D call: TRBD1 (6 bases). The observed sequence ends 3 residues before the CDR3 terminus, with the missing tail filled in from the germline J gene. Germline V CDR1 and CDR2: KGHSH, LQKENI. Trimming removed 3 bases at V and 0 bases at J, with 15 bases between. The CDR3 length is 17 residues. Full variable domain (missing parts from reference TRBV18 and TRBJ2-1): NAGVMQNPRHLVRRRGQEARLRCSPMKGHSHVYWYRQLPEEGLKFMVYLQKENIIDESGMPKERFSAEFPKEGPSILRIQQVVRGDSAAYFCASSPYGQISSYNEQFFGPGTRLTVL.

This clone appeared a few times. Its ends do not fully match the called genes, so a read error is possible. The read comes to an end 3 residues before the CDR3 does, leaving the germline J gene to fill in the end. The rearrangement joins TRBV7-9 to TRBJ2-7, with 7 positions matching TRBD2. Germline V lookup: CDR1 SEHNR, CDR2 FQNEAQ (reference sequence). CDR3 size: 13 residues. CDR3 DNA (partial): TGTTCCAGCAGCTCGGGACTAACATACGAG. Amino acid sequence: CSSSSGLTYE. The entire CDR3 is CSSSSGLTYEQYF. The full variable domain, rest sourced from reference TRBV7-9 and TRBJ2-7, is DTGVSQNPRHKITKRGQNVTFRCDPISEHNRLYWYRQTLGQGPEFLTYFQNEAQLEKSRLLSDRFSAERPKGSFSTLEIQRTEQGDSAMYLCSSSSGLTYEQYFGPGTRLTVT.

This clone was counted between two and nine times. The CDR3 sequence: CASSLAWGQGETQYF. CDR3 bases read: TGTGCCAGCAGCTTGGCCTGGGGACAGGGGGAGACC. The J gene is TRBJ2-5, the V gene TRBV5-5; 10 bases match TRBD1. With the read ending 3 residues before the CDR3 end, the germline J gene is used to fill in that end. Germline V gene lookup returns CDR1 SGHKS and CDR2 YYEKEE (reference sequence). After removal of 0 bases from V and 5 bases from J, the junction contained 4 bases not matched to a gene. This CDR3 contains 15 residues.

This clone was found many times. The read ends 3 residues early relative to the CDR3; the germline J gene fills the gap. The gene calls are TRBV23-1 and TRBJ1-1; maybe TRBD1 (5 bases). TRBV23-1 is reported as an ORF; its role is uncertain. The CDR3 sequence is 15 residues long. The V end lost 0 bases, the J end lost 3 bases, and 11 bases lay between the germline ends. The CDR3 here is CASSQSEGWDTEAFF. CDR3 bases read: TGCGCCAGCAGTCAATCGGAGGGGTGGGACACTGAA.

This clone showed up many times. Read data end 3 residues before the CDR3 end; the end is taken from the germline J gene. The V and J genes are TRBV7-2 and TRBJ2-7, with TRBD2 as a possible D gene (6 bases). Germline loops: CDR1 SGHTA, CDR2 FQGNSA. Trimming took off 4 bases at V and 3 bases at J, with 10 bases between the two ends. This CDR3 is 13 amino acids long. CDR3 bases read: TGTGCCAGCAGCTCGGGACTGATCTACGAG. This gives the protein CASSSGLIYE. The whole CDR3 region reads CASSSGLIYEQYF.

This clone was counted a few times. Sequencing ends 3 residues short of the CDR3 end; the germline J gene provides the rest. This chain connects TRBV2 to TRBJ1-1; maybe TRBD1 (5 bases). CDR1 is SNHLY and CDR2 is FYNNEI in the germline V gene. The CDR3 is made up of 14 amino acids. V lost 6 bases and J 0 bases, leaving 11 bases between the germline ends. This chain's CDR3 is CASRPGGLNTEAFF. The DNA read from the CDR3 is TGTGCCAGCAGGCCGGGGGGGTTGAACACTGAA.